One and the same sample provided the 17 T cell receptor beta chains below, sequenced in a study of PD-1 blockade in classical Hodgkin lymphoma. Repertoires were generated with immunoSEQ multiplex PCR, while TCRdb's copy carries only in-frame clones and drops some. The profile covers 12,000 or so clones, with about 82% appearing a single time and approximately 26% taken by the ten largest. In every patient, relapse followed autologous stem cell transplantation, while exposure to brentuximab vedotin differed. Sequenced material: peripheral blood mononuclear cells (PBMCs), taken at baseline. All receptors derive from a human donor with classical Hodgkin lymphoma.

This clone was counted only a few times. This chain connects TRBV9 to TRBJ1-1; perhaps TRBD1 as D (5 bases). The CDR3 sequence is 15 residues long. Germline V gene lookup returns CDR1 SGDLS and CDR2 YYNGEE. Trimming removed 3 bases at V and 1 base at J, with 13 bases between. CDR3 amino acids: CASSEQGRGNTEAFF. DNA for the CDR3: TGTGCCAGCAGCGAGCAGGGTCGTGGGAACACTGAAGCTTTCTTT.

The CDR3 spells CASSPAQGSAEKLFF. The DNA of the CDR3 is TGTGCCAGCTCACCAGCCCAGGGGAGTGCTGAAAAACTGTTTTTT. The gene calls are TRBV18 and TRBJ1-4, with D perhaps TRBD1 (6 bases). Germline-derived CDR1 and CDR2 are KGHSH and LQKENI. Trimming took 2 bases from V and 7 from J, leaving 14 bases between them. This CDR3 is built from 15 residues.

This clone was found a few times. The V gene is TRBV5-6, the J gene TRBJ1-5; no reliable D call. CDR1 is SGHDT, CDR2 YYEEEE, per germline. V lost 0 bases, J lost 5 bases, and 3 bases lay in between. The CDR3 length is 12 residues. CDR3 DNA: TGTGCCAGCAGCTTGGGTCATCAGCCCCAGCATTTT. It translates to CASSLGHQPQHF.

The chain joins TRBV5-1 to TRBJ1-6; D might be TRBD1 (6 bases). V shed 0 bases and J shed 7 bases, with 17 bases lying between them. From germline, CDR1 is SGHRS and CDR2 YFSETQ. The CDR3 consists of 17 residues. For the CDR3, the DNA is TGCGCCAGCAGCTTGGATCTAGGGGGAGTCAGGAATTCACCCCTCCACTTT. It translates to CASSLDLGGVRNSPLHF.

There are a few counts of this clone. This sequence joins TRBV9 and TRBJ1-2, with D possibly matching TRBD1 (6 bases). V lost 2 bases to trimming and J lost 0 bases, with 14 bases between them. This CDR3 contains 16 residues. CDR1 and CDR2 (germline): SGDLS, YYNGEE. CDR3 loop: CASSVGTPNSNYGYTF. Written as DNA, the CDR3 is TGTGCCAGCAGCGTCGGGACACCAAATTCTAACTATGGCTACACCTTC.

The chain employs TRBV6-1 and TRBJ2-3, with 7 nucleotides matching TRBD2. From germline, CDR1 is MNHNS and CDR2 SASEGT. This CDR3 region has 16 residues. V lost 4 bases to trimming and J lost 1 base; unmatched junction nucleotides: 8. The CDR3 region is CASSVSSGAGTDTQYF. The CDR3, as DNA: TGTGCCAGCAGTGTGAGCAGCGGGGCAGGCACAGATACGCAGTATTTT.

This clone was seen a few times. V gene TRBV28 combines with J gene TRBJ1-2, with 9 bases fitting TRBD1. Unmatched junction bases numbered 2, after V lost 10 bases and J lost 2 bases. This CDR3 region has 12 residues. The germline gives CDR1 MDHEN, CDR2 SYDVKM. The CDR3 spells CAIGTGNYGYTF. The CDR3 coding sequence is TGTGCCATCGGGACAGGGAACTATGGCTACACCTTC.

This sequence joins TRBV15 and TRBJ2-7, with unresolved D. The CDR3 runs 13 residues. Looked up from germline, CDR1 is LNHNV and CDR2 is YYDKDF (reference sequence). With 8 bases removed from V and 6 bases from J, the gap between germline ends came to 17 bases. In DNA, the CDR3 is TGTGCCACCGCAGACGGATGGCACGCCGAGCAGTACGTC. Its protein is CATADGWHAEQYV.

The chain couples TRBV11-2 to TRBJ1-3; 8 bases are shared with TRBD1. CDR3 length: 15 residues. Losses at the gene ends were 5 bases for V and 2 bases for J; bases not matched to a gene: 5. Germline CDR1 reads SGHAT; CDR2 reads FQNNGV. The CDR3, as DNA: TGTGCCAGCAGCGCACACAGGGGGACTGGAAACACCATATATTTT. Encoded protein: CASSAHRGTGNTIYF.

This clone is medium-sized within its sample. The chain joins TRBV30 to TRBJ2-1; 9 nucleotides agree with TRBD2. The V gene's germline CDR1 is GTSNPN and CDR2 SVGIG (reference sequence). The J segment lost 8 bases and the V segment lost 0 bases, leaving 8 bases of the junction unmatched. The CDR3 has 15 residues. The CDR3, as DNA: TGTGCCTGGAGTGTTCTTGCGGGAGGGCCCTATGAGCAGTTCTTC. As protein: CAWSVLAGGPYEQFF.

The chain employs TRBV7-8 and TRBJ2-5; D remains ambiguous. Between the trimmed V and J ends, which lost 1 base and 5 bases, there was a span of 14 bases. The CDR3 loop spans 15 amino acids. The V gene's germline CDR1 is SGHVS and CDR2 FQNEAQ. CDR3 coding DNA: TGTGCCAGCAGCTTAGAAGGCGGCGGAACGGAGACCCAGTACTTC. It is translated as CASSLEGGGTETQYF.

The CDR3 loop reads CASGLRTGGLIEQYF. The CDR3 nucleotides are TGTGCTAGTGGTTTAAGGACAGGGGGCCTTATCGAGCAGTACTTC. This sequence joins TRBV12-5 and TRBJ2-7, with TRBD1 identical over 11 bases. The CDR3 covers 15 residues. Germline CDR1 and CDR2: LGHNT and FRNRAP. Trimming cost V 3 bases and J 6 bases; bases outside gene matches: 7. The whole variable domain, remainder taken from reference TRBV12-5 and TRBJ2-7, is DARVTQTPRHKVTEMGQEVTMRCQPILGHNTVFWYRQTMMQGLELLAYFRNRAPLDDSGMPKDRFSAEMPDATLATLKIQPSEPRDSAVYFCASGLRTGGLIEQYFGPGTRLTVT.

The V call is TRBV9, the J call TRBJ2-3; 7 nucleotides match TRBD2. Trimming took 0 bases from V and 4 from J; bases not matched to a gene: 5. CDR1 and CDR2 from the germline V gene are SGDLS and YYNGEE. The CDR3 runs to 15 residues. CDR3 protein: CASSVGLADSDTQYF. The CDR3 region has the DNA TGTGCCAGCAGCGTAGGTCTAGCGGACTCAGATACGCAGTATTTT.

This clone was seen more than once but under ten times. The chain employs TRBV6-6 and TRBJ2-2, with TRBD2 matching 9 bases. CDR3 length equals 15 residues. V was pared by 6 bases and J by 7 bases, with 9 bases of the junction left unmatched. Germline V lookup: CDR1 MNHNY, CDR2 SVGAGI (reference sequence). The CDR3 region has the DNA TGTGCCAGCAGCCCCAGCGGGGGGTTCGACGGGGAGCTGTTTTTT. Protein product: CASSPSGGFDGELFF.

The chain has TRBV7-8 and TRBJ2-1, with D uncertain. The germline gives CDR1 SGHVS, CDR2 FQNEAQ. V lost 5 bases to trimming and J lost 2 bases, with 13 bases between them. The CDR3 spans 15 residues. The CDR3 loop is CASSIRPSPYNEQFF. CDR3 in DNA: TGTGCCAGCAGCATTAGGCCCTCCCCCTACAATGAGCAGTTCTTC.

The chain is built from TRBV6-5 and TRBJ1-6, with 8 bases that match TRBD1. CDR3 size: 14 residues. CDR1 is MNHEY, CDR2 SVGAGI, per germline. The V and J ends lost 5 bases and 7 bases, in that order; junction bases with no gene match: 4. CDR3 sequence reads: CASSNRGRNSPLHF. The CDR3 DNA is TGTGCCAGCAGTAACAGGGGGAGAAATTCACCCCTCCACTTT.

V gene TRBV5-1 combines with J gene TRBJ2-1, with TRBD2 matching over 11 bases. Germline CDR1 is SGHRS and CDR2 is YFSETQ. The CDR3 covers 15 residues. With 4 bases clipped from V and 3 bases from J, the junction kept 3 bases outside the gene matches. CDR3 sequence: CASSAGLADYNEQFF. The CDR3 nucleotides read TGCGCCAGCAGCGCGGGACTAGCGGACTACAATGAGCAGTTCTTC.